The clone carrying this T cell receptor beta chain occurred a few times. The sample is drawn from a study of T cells after yellow fever vaccination. Germline values: CDR1 DFQATT, CDR2 SNEGSKA (reference sequence). The CDR3 covers 16 residues. Trimming took 0 bases from V and 4 from J; bases not matched to a gene: 7. TCRdb itself ran the 5' RACE reads through MiXCR, one entry per CDR3 protein. Of around 250,000 distinct CDR3 sequences in the sample, around 4.9% are singletons; the top ten hold about 3.5%. The receptor comes from a young man who received the YFV17D yellow fever vaccine. The sample here was CD4+ T cells sorted from PBMCs, taken on the day of the yellow fever booster vaccination. The chain couples TRBV20-1 to TRBJ2-2, with TRBD2 identical over 8 bases. DNA of the CDR3: TGCAGTGCTAGAGAAGTAGCGGGGAGTCGCACCGGGGAGCTGTTTTTT. Its protein is CSAREVAGSRTGELFF.